The present TCR beta chain was sequenced within a study of shared clonotypes between healthy human individuals. Overall study: CD4 naive and memory got three plates each, CD8 naive two, CD8 memory one. Study results and caveats: Naive subsets, compared against memory subsets, generally had larger estimated richness values. Tissue TCR repertoires likely differ from these blood-only repertoires.

It was CD45RO-negative cells, positively selected for CCR7, that made up naive CD8 cells, with terminally differentiated effector memory CD45RA+ cells excluded. Details on this clone: Antigen: not known.

Trimming took off 2 bases at V and 2 bases at J, with 14 bases between the two ends. CDR1 and CDR2 from the germline V gene are SGHNT and YYREEE (reference sequence). The CDR3 covers 15 residues. Clones were read by immunoSEQ multiplex PCR, and TCRdb kept only the in-frame ones, dropping some. This sample yields about 2 million clones, of which over 85% are seen a single time; more than 0.95% belongs to the top ten. The sequenced material came from naive CD8+ T cells sorted from blood. The rearrangement uses TRBV5-4 and TRBJ2-7, with a tentative D call TRBD2 (5 bases). This TCR was sampled from a man aged 18 to 35 in good health. This CDR3 is CASSFNGGPTYEQYF. CDR3 bases: TGTGCCAGCAGCTTTAATGGAGGCCCGACCTACGAGCAGTACTTC. Complete variable domain (other parts from reference TRBV5-4 and TRBJ2-7): ETGVTQSPTHLIKTRGQQVTLRCSSQSGHNTVSWYQQALGQGPQFIFQYYREEENGRGNFPPRFSGLQFPNYSSELNVNALELDDSALYLCASSFNGGPTYEQYFGPGTRLTVT.